The rows below give T cell receptor beta chains drawn from one sample of a study of response to subunit inactivated influenza vaccine. TCRdb reanalysed the RT-PCR reads using MiXCR and keeps one entry per CDR3 protein. Of 800,000 to 1,000,000 distinct CDR3 sequences in the sample, about 20% are singletons; the top ten hold 9.5% to 13%. Source: PBMCs from blood, taken 4 to 6 days after vaccination. Receptors originate from a man aged 50 to 59 who received an inactivated influenza vaccine. Both conserved end residues are part of each CDR3. A D gene is named only where the DNA matches it firmly. Clone size is given for some rows only: seen once, a few or many times, or a class if the clone is expanded.

13	-	TRBJ1-5	few	TRBV6-5	TGTGCCAGCAGTTACTCTTCCAAAGGGCCCCAGCATTTT	CASSYSSKGPQHF
17	TRBD1	TRBJ2-1	few	TRBV29-1	TGCAGCGTTTCCGGGACAGGGGGCCTCCTATCCTACAATGAGCAGTTCTTC	CSVSGTGGLLSYNEQFF
17	-	TRBJ2-1	-	TRBV6-2/TRBV6-3	TGTGCCAGCAGTTTCGATCTGGCGGGACCATCCTACAATGAGCAGTTCTTC	CASSFDLAGPSYNEQFF
14	-	TRBJ2-2	-	TRBV11-3	TGTGCCAGCAGCGTGAGGGCAGCCGGGGGGGAGCTGTTTTTT	CASSVRAAGGELFF
16	TRBD2	TRBJ2-2	-	TRBV29-1	TGCAGCGTTGAAATGGTCGAGCGGGGGAACACCGGGGAGCTGTTTTTT	CSVEMVERGNTGELFF
14	-	TRBJ2-7	-	TRBV29-1	TGCAGCGTTGAAGACGGGTTCGGGCACTACGAGCAGTACTTC	CSVEDGFGHYEQYF
15	TRBD2	TRBJ2-2	few	TRBV6-2/TRBV6-3	TGTGCCAGCAGTTACACTAGCGTCAACACCGGGGAGCTGTTTTTT	CASSYTSVNTGELFF
15	-	TRBJ2-1	few	TRBV3-1	TGTGCCAGCAGCCAAGGTCTAGGGGGATACAATGAGCAGTTCTTC	CASSQGLGGYNEQFF
14	-	TRBJ2-7	-	TRBV7-2	TGTGCCAGCAGCTTCCGGGACACAGCCTACGAGCAGTACTTC	CASSFRDTAYEQYF
15	-	TRBJ2-7	-	TRBV5-1	TGCGCCAGCAGCCCTGACTCGTCATACTCCTACGAGCAGTACTTC	CASSPDSSYSYEQYF
12	-	TRBJ2-7	few	TRBV6-6	TGTGCCAGCAGTTACGAAGTCTACGAGCAGTACTTC	CASSYEVYEQYF
17	-	TRBJ2-1	-	TRBV11-2	TGTGCCAGCAGTCGAGTAGGAGGGGGGGGCTCCTACAATGAGCAGTTCTTC	CASSRVGGGGSYNEQFF
15	-	TRBJ2-3	-	TRBV5-1	TGCGCCAGCAGCTTTAGCCCCGCAAGCACAGATACGCAGTATTTT	CASSFSPASTDTQYF
14	TRBD1	TRBJ1-1	once	TRBV5-1	TGCGCCAGCAGCAGCAGGGGGACGGACACTGAAGCTTTCTTT	CASSSRGTDTEAFF
12	-	TRBJ1-6	few	TRBV12-3/TRBV12-4	TGTGCCAGCACCATCAATGATTCACCCCTCCACTTT	CASTINDSPLHF
10	-	TRBJ2-1	-	TRBV7-8	TGTGCCAGCAGCTTAGAAAGGCAGTTCTTC	CASSLERQFF
13	-	TRBJ2-5	few	TRBV5-1	TGCGCCAGCAGCATGGCTGGGGTGGAGACCCAGTACTTC	CASSMAGVETQYF
12	-	TRBJ1-1	-	TRBV3-1	TGTGCCAGCAGCCAAGGGGGCAGGGAAGCTTTCTTT	CASSQGGREAFF
13	-	TRBJ1-1	-	TRBV10-3	TGTGGCCACGGTTCAGGGGTGGGCACTGAAGCTTTCTTT	CGHGSGVGTEAFF
15	-	TRBJ2-5	-	TRBV6-2/TRBV6-3	TGTGCCAGCAGTTCCAATACCAGGACGCAAGAGACCCAGTACTTC	CASSSNTRTQETQYF
16	TRBD2	TRBJ2-2	few	TRBV25-1	TGTGCCAGCAGTTTGCAATCTAGCGGATACACCGGGGAGCTGTTTTTT	CASSLQSSGYTGELFF
13	-	TRBJ2-5	few	TRBV7-2	TGTGCCAGCAGCTCGAGGAGTGGGGAGACCCAGTACTTC	CASSSRSGETQYF
15	TRBD1	TRBJ2-7	many	TRBV5-1	TGCGCCAGCAGCTTGGACAGGGGCAGGTCCTACGAGCAGTACTTC	CASSLDRGRSYEQYF
21	TRBD2	TRBJ2-1	few	TRBV7-2	TGTGCCAGCAGCTTAGCGGGCAGCGGGGCGTTGACTTTCAGCTCCTACAATGAGCAGTTCTTC	CASSLAGSGALTFSSYNEQFF
13	-	TRBJ2-5	-	TRBV10-2	TGCGCCAGCAGTGAGGGAAACTGGGAGACCCAGTACTTC	CASSEGNWETQYF
14	-	TRBJ2-3	few	TRBV9	TGTGCCAGCAGCGTAGAAGGCAGCACAGATACGCAGTATTTT	CASSVEGSTDTQYF